These 5 T cell receptor beta chains came from one sample sequenced in a study of blood T cells in healthy people across ages. Next came a second PCR, run for roughly 7 to 12 cycles, which used a sample-barcoded 5' primer along with a J-beta primer mix. TCRdb called the 5' RACE reads again in MiXCR, with one record for every CDR3 protein. The sample yields 890,000 or so distinct CDR3 sequences, around two thirds seen once. Source material: blood. These receptors were collected from a man aged 25 to 45 in good health.

The V and J genes are TRBV14 and TRBJ2-2; D possibly corresponds to TRBD2 (5 bases). The CDR3 totals 18 residues. Germline lookup yields CDR1 SGHDN and CDR2 FVKESK. The germline V and J ends were trimmed by 3 bases and 1 base, with 18 bases remaining between them. CDR3 in amino acids: CASSHKTETTKNTGELFF. The CDR3 DNA reads as TGTGCCAGCAGCCATAAAACCGAGACTACCAAGAACACCGGGGAGCTGTTTTTT.

The gene calls are TRBV6-2 or TRBV6-3 and TRBJ2-7, with D tentatively TRBD1 (5 bases). The ends were cut back, 4 bases at V and 4 bases at J, with 11 bases in the middle. From germline, CDR1 is MNHEY and CDR2 SVGEGT. CDR3 length: 13 amino acids. Written as DNA, the CDR3 is TGTGCCAGCAGTTGGGGCCACCCGTACGAGCAGTACTTC. Its protein is CASSWGHPYEQYF.

DNA of the CDR3: TGCAGTGCTAGTGACAGGGGGTATGAGCAGTACTTC. Its protein product is CSASDRGYEQYF. This rearrangement joins TRBV20-1 to TRBJ2-4; 9 positions match TRBD1. The CDR3 consists of 12 residues. The V gene end was trimmed by 3 bases and the J gene end by 13 bases; junction bases not matched to a gene: 7. Germline CDR1 and CDR2: DFQATT and SNEGSKA (reference sequence).

The chain carries TRBV27 and TRBJ2-5; 8 positions agree with TRBD2. CDR1 MNHEY and CDR2 SMNVEV come from the germline V gene (reference sequence). After removal of 5 bases from V and 5 bases from J, the junction contained 10 bases not matched to a gene. The CDR3 sequence is 15 residues long. CDR3 amino acids: CASSDTWRGVETQYF. In nucleotides, the CDR3 is TGTGCCAGCAGTGACACCTGGCGGGGGGTGGAGACCCAGTACTTC.

This clonotype has just a few counts. The V gene is TRBV27, the J gene TRBJ2-1; TRBD2 might be the D (7 bases). CDR1 and CDR2 from the germline V gene are MNHEY and SMNVEV (reference sequence). The CDR3 is 16 residues long. V lost 2 bases to trimming and J lost 0 bases, with 11 bases between them. CDR3 nucleotides: TGTGCCAGCAGTTTAGAGGGGGGGCCCTCCTACAATGAGCAGTTCTTC. It is translated as CASSLEGGPSYNEQFF.